A single sample gave rise to the 8 T cell receptor beta chains below, sequenced in a study of beta chain features in type 1 diabetes. Every isolated RNA sample was fully reverse transcribed, so sequencing captured expressed TCRB transcripts. Only in-frame clones appear in the TCRdb table, and some are missing; sequencing was by immunoSEQ multiplex PCR. This sample yields a few hundred thousand clones, of which about 16% are seen a single time; roughly 0.017% belongs to the top ten. Sample: naive CD4+ T cells from blood. These receptors were taken from a woman under 30 in good health.

The table lists this clone with a few counts. The chain combines TRBV18 with TRBJ2-7; unclear D gene. Germline CDR1 KGHSH, CDR2 LQKENI. V dropped 4 bases and J dropped 0 bases, with 13 bases sitting between them. The length of the CDR3 is 15 residues. The CDR3 sequence: CASSLARQSSYEQYF. Here the CDR3 DNA reads TGTGCCAGCTCACTCGCCAGGCAAAGCTCCTACGAGCAGTACTTC. The full variable domain, with the rest looked up from reference TRBV18 and TRBJ2-7, is NAGVMQNPRHLVRRRGQEARLRCSPMKGHSHVYWYRQLPEEGLKFMVYLQKENIIDESGMPKERFSAEFPKEGPSILRIQQVVRGDSAAYFCASSLARQSSYEQYFGPGTRLTVT.

This clone has a handful of counts. The chain couples TRBV6-1 to TRBJ2-6; D is undetermined. The CDR3 loop spans 13 amino acids. Per the germline V gene, CDR1 is MNHNS and CDR2 is SASEGT. Deletions cut 5 bases from V and 0 bases from J, with 2 bases between. CDR3 loop: CASSRSGANVLTF. The CDR3, as DNA: TGTGCCAGCAGTCGCTCTGGGGCCAACGTCCTGACTTTC.

The chain recombines TRBV11-2 with TRBJ1-3; D is unresolved. The germline V and J ends were trimmed by 7 bases and 1 base, with 8 bases remaining between them. CDR1 SGHAT and CDR2 FQNNGV come from the germline V gene. The CDR3 extends over 13 amino acids. For the CDR3, the DNA is TGTGCCAGCAAGTTCAGTTCTGGAAACACCATATATTTT. This gives the protein CASKFSSGNTIYF.

This sequence joins TRBV29-1 and TRBJ2-7; 8 bases agree with TRBD1. Germline V gene data show CDR1 as SQVTM and CDR2 as ANQGSEA. There are 15 residues in the CDR3. Unmatched junction bases numbered 7, after V lost 0 bases and J lost 3 bases. In DNA, the CDR3 is TGCAGCGTTGAAGAAAGGAGGACAGGGCACTACGAGCAGTACTTC. It codes for CSVEERRTGHYEQYF.

This clone showed up just a few times. The gene calls are TRBV2 and TRBJ2-5, with 8 positions matching TRBD1. The CDR3 extends over 15 amino acids. Trimming took 3 bases from V and 1 from J; bases not matched to a gene: 4. Per germline, CDR1 SNHLY and CDR2 FYNNEI. The CDR3 DNA reads TGTGCCAGCAGTGACCCGGACAGGGCCCAAGAGACCCAGTACTTC. Protein sequence: CASSDPDRAQETQYF. Full variable domain (outside the CDR3, taken from reference TRBV2 and TRBJ2-5): EPEVTQTPSHQVTQMGQEVILRCVPISNHLYFYWYRQILGQKVEFLVSFYNNEISEKSEIFDDQFSVERPDGSNFTLKIRSTKLEDSAMYFCASSDPDRAQETQYFGPGTRLLVL.

This sequence joins TRBV7-2 and TRBJ1-3; the D gene is possibly TRBD1 (5 bases). Germline lookup yields CDR1 SGHTA and CDR2 FQGNSA. Trimming removed 0 bases at V and 0 bases at J, with 6 bases between. The CDR3 sequence is 15 residues long. This CDR3 is CASSLAQGSGNTIYF. DNA of the CDR3: TGTGCCAGCAGCTTAGCGCAGGGCTCTGGAAACACCATATATTTT. The variable domain in full, completed from reference TRBV7-2 and TRBJ1-3, reads GAGVSQSPSNKVTEKGKDVELRCDPISGHTALYWYRQSLGQGLEFLIYFQGNSAPDKSGLPSDRFSAERTGGSVSTLTIQRTQQEDSAVYLCASSLAQGSGNTIYFGEGSWLTVV.

The chain uses TRBV5-1 and TRBJ2-1, with 9 bases fitting TRBD2. Germline loops: CDR1 SGHRS, CDR2 YFSETQ. The J segment lost 10 bases and the V segment lost 4 bases, leaving 12 bases of the junction unmatched. The CDR3 sequence is 15 residues long. Written as DNA, the CDR3 is TGCGCCAGCAGCCCTGGCGGGACTAGCACCAACGAGCAGTTCTTC. It specifies CASSPGGTSTNEQFF.

The J gene is TRBJ2-4, the V gene TRBV28, with D perhaps matching TRBD2 (5 bases). The CDR3 loop spans 17 amino acids. Germline CDR1 is MDHEN and CDR2 is SYDVKM. V dropped 6 bases and J dropped 0 bases, with 18 bases sitting between them. CDR3 residues: CASSRPDGNLAKNIQYF. CDR3 nucleotide sequence: TGTGCCAGCAGCCGACCGGACGGGAACTTAGCCAAAAACATTCAGTACTTC.